Included here is one T cell receptor (beta chain) sequence, with context. This clone's antigen is unknown. Base qualities are not recorded, but no much larger clone differs from it by a single base. Libraries were built with the immunoSEQ multiplex PCR assay. The multiplex PCR relied on a mix of 60 forward primers for TCR Vbeta segments and 13 reverse primers for TCR Jbeta segments. A multiplex PCR assay on genomic DNA amplified the CDR3 region of rearranged TCR beta genes. The Illumina HiSeq System was used to sequence the amplified TCR beta libraries as 87-base-pair reads. The authors' analysis ran thus. Across the 640 or so repertoires, a later analysis counted 78 million or so unique TCR beta chains, roughly 11 million of which were shared by at least two donors. Raw reads were error-corrected and collapsed into unique sequences with a nearest-neighbor algorithm that merged closely related sequences to remove PCR and sequencing errors. To assign V, D and J gene segments, CDR3 sequences were aligned to IMGT reference sequences. For a sequence to be retained, a match of at least six nucleotides was required to both a V gene segment and a J gene segment. A rearrangement counted as productive if the CDR3 had no stop codons and remained in frame with V and J, and every other rearrangement counted as non-productive. CDR3 was defined according to IMGT convention as the region running from the second conserved V-encoded cysteine to the conserved J-encoded phenylalanine. Sequences without an unambiguous match to a single V gene segment were excluded from the earlier analysis of over 500 of the donors. In an earlier analysis of a few hundred of the donors, V segments were called functional above 56.7% productive rearrangements and were called segregating when the between-donor standard deviation exceeded 5%. A statistical classification framework was built for diagnosing cytomegalovirus status from the catalog of TCR beta chain sequences. V and J gene assignment, in a later analysis, came from comparing TCR nucleotide sequences with IMGT/GENE-DB human TR gene sequences. Using the TCRdist pipeline, a later analysis assigned CDR3 sequences along with most-parsimonious VDJ recombination scenarios. In a later analysis, every TCR beta chain was defined by the combination of its CDR3 amino acid sequence and its V-gene family, and reads without a unique V-gene family were dropped. To address suspected cross-contamination and a sequencing artifact, a later analysis removed a few hundred highly shared, low-generation-probability nucleotide sequences. In a later analysis, a clonal expansion index was calculated for each public chain from normalized within-repertoire ranks of inferred template counts. In a later analysis, generation probabilities were computed with a VDJ recombination model fitted to out-of-frame rearrangements, and the resulting probabilities were checked against IGoR. Hypergeometric tests were used in a later analysis to score TCR-TCR, TCR-HLA and TCR-CMV co-occurrence, with a repertoire-size bias correction applied to the TCR pairs. To estimate false discovery rates, a later analysis permuted the HLA or CMV assignments 20 times. A later analysis grouped co-occurring TCRs with DBSCAN, adding TCRdist sequence similarity when clustering within HLA-allele-positive subsets. For co-occurrence clustering, repertoires with fewer than 30,000 or more than 120,000 public chains were excluded, along with about five repertoires with anomalous nucleotide sharing. Here the immuneACCESS table is served through TCRdb, limited to in-frame sequences with V and J called. Missing clones are a known gap in these copies; in checked studies unresolved V genes cover under half, and the rest lacks a known reason. V, J and clone size derive from that table, while D and trimming were established from the DNA sequence. The sample data list 250,000 to 350,000 clones, and around 66% of these were observed just once. The ten largest make up 2% to 2.5% of the sample.

These data come from a study of cytomegalovirus exposure and HLA in healthy donors (dated by TCRdb to about 2017). Study-level background: According to an earlier analysis of around 600 of the donors, 200 million or so T cells yielded some 120 million unique TCR beta sequences and about 300 Gb of sequence data. An early release that covered more than 550 HLA-typed donors contained approximately 300 gigabases of sequencing data and 65 million to 100 million unique TCR sequences. The genetic ancestry cluster associated with self-reported Caucasian donors included 81% of the roughly 400 genotyped donors. The study aimed to test whether cataloging public T cell receptors could reveal signatures of past pathogen exposure. The T cell repertoires of around 670 subjects were profiled by immunosequencing and related to cytomegalovirus serostatus. A separate validation cohort of roughly 130 different subjects was used in addition to the 666-subject first cohort. High-throughput TCR immunosequencing, statistical association of individual TCRs with disease status, and machine learning were combined to predict cytomegalovirus infection status. A later analysis re-examined previously published TCR beta repertoires from just over 650 donors and added high-resolution HLA genotyping to investigate patterns of TCR occurrence. Rather than drawing on any new phenotypic data, the later analysis identified candidate immune exposures from TCR beta sequences and the way those sequences occurred across donors. To decide whether each TCR beta V gene segment behaved as functional or pseudogenic, an earlier analysis of 587 of the donors relied on high-throughput TCR beta sequencing. Donor age, sex, ethnicity and CMV serostatus were compiled together with the repertoire data. In a later genetic analysis, genome-wide SNP genotypes for 398 of the 666 donors were used, and that subset was treated as a discovery cohort. Every discovery cohort repertoire had been produced on one sequencing platform. Both class I and class II loci were covered by HLA typing, at four-digit resolution. The number of typed donors differed by locus: about 629-640 for A, B, C, DRB1 and DQB1; approximately 520 for DQA1; around 580 for DPA1; and around 490 for DPB1. Several DR-DQ haplotypes were treated as single units for association and clustering because of strong linkage in the cohort. Among under 450 genotyped donors of the cohort, an average of 235,054 unique TCR beta nucleotide sequences were sequenced per donor, approximately 20% of them non-productive.

General conclusions and limits of the study: Sequencing depth was assumed to be roughly uniform across donors in the presence/absence analyses, though that assumption may not hold. Assigning TCR associations to individual alleles was difficult when HLA alleles, especially DR and DQ, strongly co-occurred. Broadly in line with IMGT annotations, most TCR beta V segments showed up in productive rearrangements about 87% or about 30% of the time in an earlier analysis of 450 to 750 of the donors. An association between a missense DCLRE1C variant and V-gene and J-gene trimming of TCR beta chains was found in a later genetic analysis and replicated in an independent cohort. A further reported finding was that TCR beta sequences accurately predicted the HLA-A and HLA-B alleles for most subjects in the first cohort. Cytomegalovirus status was reported to be diagnosed by the classifier with high specificity and sensitivity in both the original and validation cohorts. Linkage disequilibrium might explain the correlated functional status among segregating V segments, but an unknown experimental factor could not be ruled out. A later genetic analysis reported fewer N-insertions in productive TCRs among donors in an Asian-associated ancestry cluster than the approximately 700-donor mean. Most TCR sequences were observed very rarely across donors, whereas some public TCRs were present in many individuals. The authors suggested that the approach could potentially be generalized to other disease states and immunological phenotypes. HLA typing was unavailable for some donors at each locus, so association tests used only the typed subset. Three of the identified cytomegalovirus-associated TCR beta chains were confirmed in vitro to be specific for cytomegalovirus antigens. The cohort was sequenced for TCR beta chains only, and without alpha or paired-chain data the features that could be detected were limited. CMV serostatus was the only immune exposure information available for the cohort. A total of about 180 TCR beta chains were listed by the study as associated with cytomegalovirus. In a later analysis, some 18,000 TCR beta sequences were associated with specific HLA alleles at a false discovery rate of 0.05. In a later analysis, TCR association rates were found to vary across HLA loci, with the most associated TCRs seen for DRB1 alleles and the fewest for HLA-C alleles. A group of highly shared sequence variants was considered likely to be a technical artifact of the sequencing pipeline. Compared with equally common non-associated chains, HLA-associated TCR beta chains in a later analysis were more clonally expanded and had lower generation probabilities. A later analysis reported that several top co-occurrence clusters appeared linked to parvovirus B19, influenza, CMV and Epstein-Barr virus. Because counts were too low, about 17 rarely observed V segments, including chromosome 9 orphons, were excluded from the earlier analysis of around 590 of the donors. In a later analysis, most CMV-associated TCR beta chains were found to appear HLA-restricted, with HLA associations seemingly driven largely by CMV exposure.

In total, around 600 healthy bone marrow donors made up the cohort. Cohort members were all nominally healthy when sampled, although unrecorded immune exposures were likely present. The donor tested CMV seronegative, placing the donor among the roughly 400 seronegative members of the cohort. A peripheral blood sample was provided by each donor, and peripheral blood mononuclear cells were used for TCR beta sequencing. Genomic DNA was extracted from the blood cell samples with the Qiagen DNeasy Blood Extraction Kit. Sequencing was carried out using PBMCs. The receptor's source is a female donor in good health and CMV-seronegative.

At the DNA level, the sequence is TGTGCCAGCGGAGGGGGACTAGCGGGAGGGGGGTCCTACAATGAGCAGTTCTTC. Translated, it reads CASGGGLAGGGSYNEQFF. The V and J segments used are TRBV2 and TRBJ2-1, with 16 bases in between that match TRBD2. The V end gives up 8 bases and the J end 1 base, leaving 8 bases in the junction not matched to a gene. The CDR3 sequence holds 18 residues, the cysteine and phenylalanine included. Of the read, only the CDR3 DNA is kept; its 54 bases are in frame from base 1. For CDR1 and CDR2, the germline V gene lists SNHLY and FYNNEI.